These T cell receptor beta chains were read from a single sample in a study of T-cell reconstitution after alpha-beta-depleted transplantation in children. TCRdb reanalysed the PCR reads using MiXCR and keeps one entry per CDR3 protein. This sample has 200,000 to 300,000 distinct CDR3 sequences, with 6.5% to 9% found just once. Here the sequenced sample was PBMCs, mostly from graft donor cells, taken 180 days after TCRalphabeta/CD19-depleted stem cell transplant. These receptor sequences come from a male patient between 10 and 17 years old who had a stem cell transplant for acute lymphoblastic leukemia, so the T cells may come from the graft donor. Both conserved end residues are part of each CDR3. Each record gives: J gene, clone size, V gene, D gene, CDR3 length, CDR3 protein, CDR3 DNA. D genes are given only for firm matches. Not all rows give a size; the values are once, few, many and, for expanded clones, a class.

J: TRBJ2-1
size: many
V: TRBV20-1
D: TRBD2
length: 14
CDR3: CSAGKSGSYNEQFF
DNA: TGCAGTGCTGGAAAAAGCGGGAGCTACAATGAGCAGTTCTTC

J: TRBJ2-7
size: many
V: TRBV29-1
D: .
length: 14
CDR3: CSVGLGGGLYEQYF
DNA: TGCAGCGTTGGACTCGGGGGAGGCCTCTACGAGCAGTACTTC

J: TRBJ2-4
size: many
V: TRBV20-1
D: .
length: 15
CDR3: CSAPYWGLPKNIQYF
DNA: TGCAGTGCGCCTTATTGGGGACTTCCCAAAAACATTCAGTACTTC

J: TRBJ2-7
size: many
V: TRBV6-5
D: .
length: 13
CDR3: CASSYIPGYEQYF
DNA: TGTGCCAGCAGTTACATTCCAGGCTACGAGCAGTACTTC

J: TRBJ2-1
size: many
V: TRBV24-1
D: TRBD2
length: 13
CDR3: CATGNSGIHEQFF
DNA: TGTGCCACCGGAAATAGCGGGATACATGAGCAGTTCTTC

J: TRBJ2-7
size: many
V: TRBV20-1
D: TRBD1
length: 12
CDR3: CSAIDRALGQYF
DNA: TGCAGTGCTATTGACAGGGCCCTTGGGCAGTACTTC

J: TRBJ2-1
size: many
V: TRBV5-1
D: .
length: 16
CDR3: CASSLDMASAYNEQFF
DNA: TGCGCCAGCAGCTTGGATATGGCTAGCGCCTACAATGAGCAGTTCTTC

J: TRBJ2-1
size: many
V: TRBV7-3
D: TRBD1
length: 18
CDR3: CASSQQPLTGTGWDEQFF
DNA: TGTGCCAGCAGCCAACAACCCCTCACCGGGACAGGGTGGGATGAGCAGTTCTTC

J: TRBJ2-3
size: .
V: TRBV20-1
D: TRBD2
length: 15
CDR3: CSVPGLAGPTDTQYF
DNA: TGCAGTGTTCCCGGACTAGCGGGGCCTACAGATACGCAGTATTTT

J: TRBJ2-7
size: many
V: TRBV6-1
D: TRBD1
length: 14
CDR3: CASSRTGGTYEQYF
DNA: TGTGCCAGCAGTAGGACAGGGGGCACCTACGAGCAGTACTTC

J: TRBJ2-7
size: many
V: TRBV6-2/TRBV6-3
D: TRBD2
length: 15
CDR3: CASTNPLAGYYEQYF
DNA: TGTGCCAGCACCAACCCTCTAGCGGGGTACTACGAGCAGTACTTC

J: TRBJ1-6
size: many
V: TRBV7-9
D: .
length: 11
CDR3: CASSQGPPLHF
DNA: TGTGCCAGCAGCCAAGGGCCACCCCTCCACTTT

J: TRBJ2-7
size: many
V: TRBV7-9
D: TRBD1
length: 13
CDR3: CASSWDREDEQYF
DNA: TGTGCCAGCAGCTGGGACAGGGAAGACGAGCAGTATTTC

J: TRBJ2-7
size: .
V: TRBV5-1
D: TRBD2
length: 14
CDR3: CASKGTSGSYEQYF
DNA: TGCGCCAGCAAAGGGACTAGCGGGAGCTACGAGCAGTACTTC

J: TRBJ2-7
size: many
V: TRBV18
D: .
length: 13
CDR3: CASSPPISYEQYF
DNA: TGTGCCAGCTCACCACCGATCTCCTACGAGCAGTACTTC

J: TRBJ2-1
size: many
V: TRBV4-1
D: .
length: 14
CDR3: CASSPPSPFYEQFF
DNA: TGCGCCAGCAGCCCACCAAGCCCTTTTTATGAGCAGTTCTTC

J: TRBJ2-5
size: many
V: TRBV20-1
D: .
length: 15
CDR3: CSARPGQNIQETQYF
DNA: TGCAGTGCTAGACCGGGACAAAACATCCAAGAGACCCAGTACTTC

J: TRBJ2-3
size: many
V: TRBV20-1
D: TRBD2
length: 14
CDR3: CSAPSGGFTDTQYF
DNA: TGCAGTGCTCCTAGCGGGGGGTTCACAGATACGCAGTATTTT

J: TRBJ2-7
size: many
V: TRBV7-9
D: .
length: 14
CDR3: CASSRNTGNYEQYF
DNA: TGTGCCAGCAGCCGAAATACAGGAAACTACGAGCAGTACTTC

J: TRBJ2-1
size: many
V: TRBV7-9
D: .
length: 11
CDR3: CASSLEGEQFF
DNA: TGTGCCAGCAGCTTGGAGGGTGAGCAGTTCTTC

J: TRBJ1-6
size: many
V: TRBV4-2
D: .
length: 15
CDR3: CASSQDFQSNSPLHF
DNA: TGTGCCAGCAGCCAAGATTTCCAGAGTAATTCACCCCTCCACTTT

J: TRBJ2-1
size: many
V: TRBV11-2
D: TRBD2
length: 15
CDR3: CASRGAGGHYNEQFF
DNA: TGTGCCAGCAGAGGAGCGGGAGGCCACTACAATGAGCAGTTCTTC

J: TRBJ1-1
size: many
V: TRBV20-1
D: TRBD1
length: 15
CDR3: CSASGTRTGGTEAFF
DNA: TGCAGTGCTAGTGGTACCCGGACAGGGGGCACTGAAGCTTTCTTT

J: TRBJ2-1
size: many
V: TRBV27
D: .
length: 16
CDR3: CASRLLYREAYNEQFF
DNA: TGTGCCAGCAGGCTTCTTTACAGGGAAGCCTACAATGAGCAGTTCTTC

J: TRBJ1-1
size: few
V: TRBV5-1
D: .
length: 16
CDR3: CASSFPYRVLNTEAFF
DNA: TGCGCCAGCAGCTTCCCGTACAGGGTCCTGAACACTGAAGCTTTCTTT

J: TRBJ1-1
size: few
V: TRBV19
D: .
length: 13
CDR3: CASSNTGNTEAFF
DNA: TGTGCCAGTAGTAATACAGGCAACACTGAAGCTTTCTTT

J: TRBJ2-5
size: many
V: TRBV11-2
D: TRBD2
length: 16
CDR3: CASSSIWTSGSETQYF
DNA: TGTGCCAGCAGCTCCATCTGGACTAGCGGGAGTGAGACCCAGTACTTC

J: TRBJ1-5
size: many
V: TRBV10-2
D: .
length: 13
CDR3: CASREGSNQPQHF
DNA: TGCGCCAGCAGGGAAGGAAGCAATCAGCCCCAGCATTTT

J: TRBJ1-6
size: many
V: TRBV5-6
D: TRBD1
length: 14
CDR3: CASSYRGAYSPLHF
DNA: TGTGCCAGCAGCTACAGGGGCGCCTACTCACCCCTCCACTTT

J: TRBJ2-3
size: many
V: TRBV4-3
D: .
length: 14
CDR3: CASSSTGRRDTQYF
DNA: TGCGCCAGCAGCTCGACAGGGAGGAGGGATACGCAGTATTTT

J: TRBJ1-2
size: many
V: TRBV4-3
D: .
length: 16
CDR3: CASSQDLRTANYGYTF
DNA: TGCGCCAGCAGCCAAGATCTGAGGACAGCTAACTATGGCTACACCTTC

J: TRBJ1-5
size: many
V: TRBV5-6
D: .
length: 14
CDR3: CASSLEGHFRAQHF
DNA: TGTGCCAGCAGCTTGGAGGGTCACTTTAGGGCCCAGCATTTT

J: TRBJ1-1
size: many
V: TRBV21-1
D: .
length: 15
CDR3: CASSIRTGADTEAFF
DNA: TGTGCCAGCAGCATACGGACAGGGGCGGACACTGAAGCTTTCTTT

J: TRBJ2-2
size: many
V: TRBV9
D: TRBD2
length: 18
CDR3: CASSVGQREGGNTGELFF
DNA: TGTGCCAGCAGCGTAGGCCAGCGGGAGGGTGGGAACACCGGGGAGCTGTTTTTT

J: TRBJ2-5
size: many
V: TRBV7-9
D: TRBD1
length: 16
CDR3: CASSLTTGTGGETQYF
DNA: TGTGCCAGCAGCCTTACCACAGGGACAGGTGGAGAGACCCAGTACTTC

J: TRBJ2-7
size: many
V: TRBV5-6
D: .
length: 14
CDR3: CASSGPQGGYEQYF
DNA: TGTGCCAGCAGCGGGCCCCAAGGGGGCTACGAGCAGTACTTC

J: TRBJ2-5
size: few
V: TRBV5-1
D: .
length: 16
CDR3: CASSWQGRGFQETQYF
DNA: TGCGCCAGCAGCTGGCAGGGGCGGGGGTTCCAAGAGACCCAGTACTTC

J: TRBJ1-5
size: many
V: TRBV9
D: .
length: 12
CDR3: CASSSPGRPQHF
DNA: TGTGCCAGCAGCTCCCCTGGGCGGCCCCAGCATTTT

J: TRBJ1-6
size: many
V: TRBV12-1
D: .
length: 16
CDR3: CASSHDRTERNSPLHF
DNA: TGTGCCAGCAGCCATGACCGGACAGAACGAAATTCACCCCTCCACTTT

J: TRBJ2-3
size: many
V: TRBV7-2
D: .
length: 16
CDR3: CASIRWVTASTDTQYF
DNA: TGTGCCAGCATTCGCTGGGTCACAGCTAGCACAGATACGCAGTATTTT

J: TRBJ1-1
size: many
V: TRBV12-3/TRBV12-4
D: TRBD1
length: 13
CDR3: CASTTGWGTEAFF
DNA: TGTGCCAGCACGACAGGGTGGGGCACTGAAGCTTTCTTT

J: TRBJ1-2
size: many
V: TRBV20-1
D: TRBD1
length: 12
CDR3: CSAPPGGSGYTF
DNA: TGCAGTGCCCCTCCAGGGGGAAGTGGCTACACCTTC

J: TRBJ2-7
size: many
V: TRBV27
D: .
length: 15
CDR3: CASSGADSQLDEQYF
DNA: TGTGCCAGCAGTGGGGCGGACAGCCAGTTGGACGAGCAGTACTTC

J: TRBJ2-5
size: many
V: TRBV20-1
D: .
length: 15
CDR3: CSAPNPTGYQKTQYF
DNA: TGCAGTGCTCCAAATCCCACCGGCTACCAGAAGACCCAGTACTTC

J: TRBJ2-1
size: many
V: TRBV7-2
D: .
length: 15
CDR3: CASSVPQTGGNEQFF
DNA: TGTGCCAGCAGCGTTCCCCAGACAGGCGGCAATGAGCAGTTCTTC

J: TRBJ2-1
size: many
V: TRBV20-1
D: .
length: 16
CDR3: CSATSRLGGSYNEQFF
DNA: TGCAGTGCAACCTCGCGTTTGGGAGGCTCGTACAATGAGCAGTTCTTC

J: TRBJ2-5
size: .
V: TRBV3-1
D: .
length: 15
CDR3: CASSQGRALQETQYF
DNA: TGTGCCAGCAGCCAAGGACGGGCCCTACAAGAGACCCAGTACTTC

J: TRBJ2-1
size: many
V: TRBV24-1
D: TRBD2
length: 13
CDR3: CATGPSGSNEQFF
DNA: TGTGCCACCGGCCCTAGCGGGAGCAATGAGCAGTTCTTC

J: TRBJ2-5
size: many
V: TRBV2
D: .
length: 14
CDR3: CASRVRGYQETQYF
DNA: TGTGCCAGCAGGGTCAGGGGCTACCAAGAGACCCAGTACTTC

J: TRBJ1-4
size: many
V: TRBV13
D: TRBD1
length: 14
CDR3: CASSFRDRVEKLFF
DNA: TGTGCCAGCAGCTTCCGGGACAGGGTTGAAAAACTGTTTTTT

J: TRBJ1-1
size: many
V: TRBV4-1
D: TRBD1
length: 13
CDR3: CATTGTGTTEAFF
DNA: TGCGCCACCACGGGGACAGGGACGACTGAAGCTTTCTTT

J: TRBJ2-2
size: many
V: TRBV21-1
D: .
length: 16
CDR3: CASSWERGADTGELFF
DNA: TGTGCCAGCTCTTGGGAGCGGGGCGCGGACACCGGGGAGCTGTTTTTT

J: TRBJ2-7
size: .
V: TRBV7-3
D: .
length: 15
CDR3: CASSLRSGNFHEQYF
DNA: TGTGCCAGCAGCTTACGTTCAGGGAATTTCCACGAGCAGTACTTC

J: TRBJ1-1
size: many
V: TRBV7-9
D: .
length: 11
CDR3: CASSGKTEAFF
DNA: TGTGCCAGCAGCGGGAAGACTGAAGCTTTCTTT

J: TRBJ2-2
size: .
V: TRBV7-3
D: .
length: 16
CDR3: CASSLNPAGYTGELFF
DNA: TGTGCCAGCAGCTTAAACCCGGCGGGGTATACCGGGGAGCTGTTTTTT

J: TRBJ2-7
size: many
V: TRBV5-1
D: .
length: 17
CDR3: CASSPPTGGQAYYEQYF
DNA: TGCGCCAGCAGCCCCCCCACGGGGGGACAGGCATACTACGAGCAGTACTTC

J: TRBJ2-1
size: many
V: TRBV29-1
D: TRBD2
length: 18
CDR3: CSVEGSVMGREWNNEQFF
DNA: TGCAGCGTTGAAGGGAGTGTCATGGGGCGGGAGTGGAACAATGAGCAGTTCTTC

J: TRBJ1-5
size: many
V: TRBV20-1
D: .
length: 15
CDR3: CSARKPWTVDQPQHF
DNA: TGCAGTGCTAGAAAACCCTGGACAGTTGATCAGCCCCAGCATTTT